Below, one T cell receptor beta chain is given with its context. V was clipped by 6 bases and J by 2 bases, with 10 bases between them. This CDR3 spans 13 amino acids. CDR1 and CDR2 from the germline V gene are SGHNT and YENEEA. This table comes from immunoSEQ multiplex PCR, and its TCRdb copy is limited to in-frame clones, with some not included. Of 100,000 to 150,000 clones listed, around four fifths are singletons. This record comes from a study of blood T cell repertoires in COVID-19. Study-wide background: Donors in the United States, Italy and Spain gave samples during acute or convalescent COVID-19.

The V call is TRBV11-3, the J call TRBJ1-1; maybe TRBD1 (5 bases). The sample was peripheral blood. The sequence was obtained from a human donor in a cohort sampled during active COVID-19. The CDR3: CASSVGANTEAFF. CDR3 sequence (DNA): TGTGCCAGCAGTGTTGGGGCTAACACTGAAGCTTTCTTT.